This T cell receptor (beta chain) is drawn from a study of cytomegalovirus exposure and HLA in healthy donors. Study-level findings and limits: Follow-up analysis found HLA locus-dependent TCR association rates, highest for DRB1 and lowest for HLA-C.

On this clone: The antigen is not known.

CDR3 length equals 14 residues. Germline V gene lookup returns CDR1 SGDLS and CDR2 YYNGEE. V was cut by 3 bases and J by 8 bases, with 15 bases left in between. Researchers ran the PCR with 60 Vbeta and 13 Jbeta primers. As originally analysed: A follow-up analysis tallied about 80 million unique TCR beta chains, some 9.9 million shared. Some clones are missing from TCRdb's copy, which holds only in-frame ones; the method was immunoSEQ multiplex PCR. V, J and clone size are taken as reported in that table, and D and trimming were inferred from the DNA itself. In the table there are approximately 120,000 clones, 75% of which are singletons.

The sample was PBMCs. The chain has TRBV9 and TRBJ2-1; D may be TRBD2 (6 bases). The receptor comes from a woman between 50 and 59 years old in good health and CMV-seronegative. CDR3 bases: TGTGCCAGCAGCGGATCTGGTGCTAGCGATGAGCAGTTCTTC. It translates to CASSGSGASDEQFF.